This T cell receptor (beta chain) was sequenced in a study of metastatic and nonmetastatic thyroid tumors. Germline V lookup: CDR1 SEHNR, CDR2 FQNEAQ (reference sequence). Trimming left V 1 base short and J 3 bases short, with 10 bases between. The CDR3 sequence is 15 residues long. Many counts were recorded for this clone. Its cognate antigen is unknown. All patients were treatment-naive before thyroid surgery. Overall study findings and caveats: Across blood and tumor, TCR beta diversity in malignant thyroid tumors was reportedly significantly higher than in benign nodules.

Via MiXCR, TCRdb re-called the PCR reads. The top ten clones hold roughly 16% of a sample with about 36,000 clones, less than 25% of them seen once. The receptor's source is a female donor with papillary thyroid cancer or a benign thyroid nodule (not recorded which). Some clones in this sample may be carry-over from other donors' samples. Sequencing used blood. The chain is built from TRBV7-9 and TRBJ1-5; perhaps TRBD1 as D (5 bases). The CDR3 coding sequence is TGTGCCAGCAGCTTAGAGGGGTCAAACAATCAGCCCCAGCATTTT. This encodes CASSLEGSNNQPQHF.